The rows below give T cell receptor beta chains drawn from one sample of a study of Ad26.COV2.S vaccination and SARS-CoV-2 variants. Produced via immunoSEQ multiplex PCR; TCRdb's table is partial and in-frame only. This sample has roughly 300,000 clones; less than 90% occur once, and the top ten carry 9.5% to 12%. Sequenced material: peripheral blood, taken in a trial of Ad26.COV2.S vaccine versus placebo. The receptors stem from a person aged 18-60 years who received the Ad26.COV2.S COVID-19 vaccine or a placebo. CDR3s include the opening cysteine and the closing phenylalanine or tryptophan. Rows give clone size only sometimes, using once, few, many, or a class for an expanded clone.

CASRLSEGTEAFF	13	TRBV5-4	TRBJ1-1	once
CAISESRQARETQYF	15	TRBV10-3	TRBJ2-5	NA
CASSTGTGPQIDTQYF	16	TRBV5-1	TRBJ2-3	NA
CASSPPGQGASGYTF	15	TRBV7-8	TRBJ1-2	once
CASSLRGEQFF	11	TRBV4-2	TRBJ2-1	NA
CASKGLRGSGTEAFF	15	TRBV6-6	TRBJ1-1	NA
CSVGQGASKNIQYF	14	TRBV29-1	TRBJ2-4	NA
CASSQVPLSGASSYNEQFF	19	TRBV4-3	TRBJ2-1	NA
CASSAYPGPRGNQPQHF	17	TRBV28	TRBJ1-5	few
CASSHDTRNNNEQFF	15	TRBV6-5	TRBJ2-1	NA
CASSLQGAVGVTGELFF	17	TRBV5-8	TRBJ2-2	once
CASSADTQYF	10	TRBV2	TRBJ2-3	NA
CASSLAPGTYTDTQYF	16	TRBV7-2	TRBJ2-3	once
CASKRQQNSNQPQHF	15	TRBV6-6	TRBJ1-5	NA
CASSITGDAYEQYF	14	TRBV6-2/TRBV6-3	TRBJ2-7	NA
CASSYWDRVETQYF	14	TRBV6-5	TRBJ2-5	NA
CASSQAGGLAFF	12	TRBV3-1/TRBV3-2	TRBJ1-1	NA
CASSQTPVNTEAFF	14	TRBV28	TRBJ1-1	NA
CASSSRTDYEKLFF	14	TRBV13	TRBJ1-4	NA
CASSFGQESLYEQYF	15	TRBV7-9	TRBJ2-7	NA
CAISQEGAGGGYTF	14	TRBV10-3	TRBJ1-2	NA
CASSLAVGEQFF	12	TRBV7-9	TRBJ2-1	NA
CASSPGGDNSPLHF	14	TRBV5-5	TRBJ1-6	NA
CASSSLTALSYNEQFF	16	TRBV28	TRBJ2-1	NA
CASARRGGEETQYF	14	TRBV28	TRBJ2-5	NA
CASSVDTDTQYF	12	TRBV5-1	TRBJ2-3	NA
CASGPPGGGYNEQFF	15	TRBV12-5	TRBJ2-1	NA
CASSQGGTSNQPQHF	15	TRBV16	TRBJ1-5	NA
CASSYSTDAAGELFF	15	TRBV6-6	TRBJ2-2	NA
CASSHRNNEQFF	12	TRBV7-6	TRBJ2-1	few
CASSYSGGSEQFF	13	TRBV6-5	TRBJ2-1	NA
CASSLMADNYGYTF	14	TRBV4-1	TRBJ1-2	NA
CASSLRGEDTQYF	13	TRBV5-4	TRBJ2-3	few
CASSPGTEGNTIYF	14	TRBV5-1	TRBJ1-3	NA
CASSLQSLAGFADTQYF	17	TRBV7-3	TRBJ2-3	NA
CASTPPVGTRVYEQYF	16	TRBV28	TRBJ2-7	NA
CASSPTPGGTEAFF	14	TRBV18	TRBJ1-1	NA
CASRSGTSGYEQYF	14	TRBV28	TRBJ2-7	NA
CASSMAGGYEKLFF	14	TRBV19	TRBJ1-4	NA
CASSLVNTEAFF	12	TRBV5-1	TRBJ1-1	NA
CASSFRVNYEQYF	13	TRBV27	TRBJ2-7	NA